This TCR beta chain was observed in a study of blood T cell repertoires in COVID-19. As for the study in general: The cDNA or gDNA used as material had been derived from T cells, B-cell-depleted T cells, or PBMCs.

V dropped 3 bases and J dropped 5 bases, with 14 bases sitting between them. CDR1 is LGHNA, CDR2 YNFKEQ, per germline. The CDR3 has 16 residues. Clones were read by immunoSEQ multiplex PCR, and TCRdb kept only the in-frame ones, dropping some. This sample has over 150,000 clones, with about 88% found just once. The TCR sequence derives from a middle-aged man with acute or convalescent COVID-19. The chain recombines TRBV4-2 with TRBJ1-6, with a tentative D call TRBD1 (5 bases). Sequencing used peripheral blood. CDR3 protein: CASSQPRGANNSPLHF. The CDR3 DNA is TGTGCCAGCAGCCAGCCCCGCGGGGCCAATAATTCACCCCTCCACTTT.